These 27 T cell receptor beta chains came from one sample sequenced in a study of cytomegalovirus exposure and HLA in healthy donors. The PCR ran on 60 Vbeta and 13 Jbeta primers. Sequenced by immunoSEQ multiplex PCR; TCRdb stores in-frame clones only, minus some. The sample holds approximately 86,000 clones; approximately 83% are singletons and the top ten take around 2.8%. Input material: PBMCs. These receptors all come from a man between 40 and 49 years old in good health and CMV-seronegative.

This clone was observed a single time. V gene TRBV28 combines with J gene TRBJ1-1, with D perhaps TRBD1 (5 bases). The germline gives CDR1 MDHEN, CDR2 SYDVKM. The ends were cut back, 6 bases at V and 0 bases at J, with 11 bases in the middle. This CDR3 is built from 14 residues. CDR3 DNA sequence: TGTGCCAGCAGACCGACAGAATTGAACACTGAAGCTTTCTTT. Translated: CASRPTELNTEAFF.

V is TRBV6-5 and J is TRBJ2-1, with 7 positions matching TRBD2. The junction had 5 bases not matched to a gene; V was cut back by 7 bases and J by 2 bases. The germline gives CDR1 MNHEY, CDR2 SVGAGI. The CDR3 has 14 residues. CDR3 in amino acids: CASNAGTTYNEQFF. As DNA, the CDR3 is TGTGCCAGCAACGCAGGGACTACCTACAATGAGCAGTTCTTC.

This chain uses TRBV27 with TRBJ1-1, with 7 bases that match TRBD1. V was pared by 5 bases and J by 5 bases, with 11 bases of the junction left unmatched. This CDR3 comprises 15 residues. The V gene's germline CDR1 is MNHEY and CDR2 SMNVEV (reference sequence). The CDR3 region is CASSASTGLRTEAFF. In DNA, the CDR3 is TGTGCCAGCAGTGCCTCGACAGGGTTACGGACTGAAGCTTTCTTT.

V gene TRBV5-1 combines with J gene TRBJ2-7; 7 bases are a match to TRBD1. The ends lost 1 base at V and 4 bases at J; junction bases unmatched: 5. Germline assignment: CDR1 SGHRS and CDR2 YFSETQ. The CDR3 is 14 residues long. CDR3 in DNA: TGCGCCAGCAGCTTGTTTGACAGGGCGTACGAGCAGTACTTC. It specifies CASSLFDRAYEQYF.

The chain recombines TRBV7-9 with TRBJ1-3, with D possibly matching TRBD1 (6 bases). The CDR3 is made up of 17 amino acids. The V end was cut by 5 bases, the J end by 0 bases, with 17 bases between. Germline V gives CDR1 SEHNR, CDR2 FQNEAQ (reference sequence). CDR3 sequence reads: CASSGTTRGPSGNTIYF. CDR3 sequence (DNA): TGTGCCAGCAGCGGAACAACCAGGGGCCCCTCTGGAAACACCATATATTTT.

J is TRBJ1-4 and V is TRBV5-1; 7 bases fit TRBD1. This CDR3 region has 15 residues. CDR1 and CDR2 (germline): SGHRS, YFSETQ. V trimming: 5 bases; J trimming: 5 bases; junction bases outside the gene matches: 9. CDR3 amino acids: CASSSGTDINEKLFF. Written as DNA, the CDR3 is TGCGCCAGCAGTTCCGGGACAGATATAAATGAAAAACTGTTTTTT.

The gene calls are TRBV25-1 and TRBJ1-4; D is unclear. This CDR3 is 13 amino acids long. V gave up 5 bases and J gave up 4 bases, with 8 bases separating them. The germline gives CDR1 MGHDK, CDR2 SYGVNS. The CDR3 region has the DNA TGTGCCAGCAGTCCCGGTTTTAATGAAAAACTGTTTTTT. The encoded protein is CASSPGFNEKLFF.

The J gene is TRBJ2-1, the V gene TRBV7-3; 8 bases match TRBD2. The CDR3 consists of 16 residues. In germline, CDR1 is SGHTA, CDR2 FQGTGA. V trimming: 0 bases; J trimming: 6 bases; junction bases outside the gene matches: 7. The CDR3 sequence is CASSLTSGGLTNEQFF. The CDR3 DNA follows: TGTGCCAGCAGCTTAACTTCGGGGGGGCTAACCAATGAGCAGTTCTTC.

Only a few counts were recorded for this clone. This sequence joins TRBV5-1 and TRBJ2-7, with 8 bases that match TRBD1. V dropped 3 bases and J dropped 3; count of bases not matched to a gene: 11. The CDR3 covers 16 residues. From germline, CDR1 is SGHRS and CDR2 YFSETQ. CDR3 bases: TGCGCCAGCAGCTCGTCGCCCAGGGGGCAGGGCTACGAGCAGTACTTC. Translation gives CASSSSPRGQGYEQYF.

The chain links TRBV4-2 to TRBJ2-2, with 9 positions matching TRBD2. The CDR3 runs 18 residues. Germline V gives CDR1 LGHNA, CDR2 YNFKEQ. V gave up 1 base and J gave up 3 bases; unmatched junction bases: 9. The CDR3 nucleotides read TGTGCCAGCAGCCAAGCTCAGGCGGGGGGGCAATACACCGGGGAGCTGTTTTTT. Its protein product is CASSQAQAGGQYTGELFF.

J is TRBJ2-6 and V is TRBV14; D may be TRBD2 (7 bases). CDR1 is SGHDN, CDR2 FVKESK, per germline. The CDR3 runs 16 residues. V gave up 3 bases and J gave up 2 bases, with 11 bases separating them. CDR3 coding DNA: TGTGCCAGCAGCCAGGGGGGGCGTGCTGGGGCCAACGTCCTGACTTTC. Protein sequence: CASSQGGRAGANVLTF.

Concerning this clone: One junction end disagrees with the germline gene, perhaps due to a read error. CDR3 protein: CSSPSLQGYTGELFF. CDR3 coding DNA: TGTTCCAGCCCGTCTTTACAGGGGTACACCGGGGAGCTGTTTTTT. V usage is TRBV7-9 and J usage is TRBJ2-2, with 7 nucleotides matching TRBD1. CDR1 is SEHNR and CDR2 is FQNEAQ in the germline V gene (reference sequence). The CDR3 covers 15 residues.

The chain has TRBV2 and TRBJ2-5; 11 nucleotides line up with TRBD2. The length of the CDR3 is 15 residues. The ends lost 4 bases at V and 5 bases at J; junction bases unmatched: 6. The germline gives CDR1 SNHLY, CDR2 FYNNEI. DNA for the CDR3: TGTGCCAGCAGTGGGGCTAGCGGGGGGCAGGAGACCCAGTACTTC. This gives the protein CASSGASGGQETQYF.

The chain uses TRBV5-5 and TRBJ2-5, with 14 bases that match TRBD2. Trimming took 4 bases from V and 0 from J; bases not matched to a gene: 8. The CDR3 extends over 18 amino acids. From germline, CDR1 is SGHKS and CDR2 YYEKEE (reference sequence). CDR3 nucleotides: TGTGCCAGCAGCGCGGGACTAGCGGGGGCCCAATACCAAGAGACCCAGTACTTC. Translation: CASSAGLAGAQYQETQYF.

The chain has TRBV7-7 and TRBJ2-2; 8 bases agree with TRBD1. Germline V gene sequence: CDR1 SSHAT, CDR2 FNYEAQ (reference sequence). Germline trimming cut 5 bases from V and 1 base from J; bases unmatched to any gene: 9. The CDR3 is made up of 17 amino acids. This CDR3 reads CASSPFLGTGNTGELFF. The CDR3 DNA sequence: TGTGCCAGCAGCCCATTTTTAGGGACAGGGAACACCGGGGAGCTGTTTTTT.

J is TRBJ2-3 and V is TRBV10-3, with 11 nucleotides matching TRBD2. This CDR3 region has 14 residues. Per the germline V gene, CDR1 is ENHRY and CDR2 is SYGVKD. The junction had 3 bases not matched to a gene; V was cut back by 6 bases and J by 4 bases. The CDR3 DNA sequence: TGTGCCATCAGGCCTAGCGGGGGGCCAGATACGCAGTATTTT. It is translated as CAIRPSGGPDTQYF.

The J gene is TRBJ1-5, the V gene TRBV28; D ambiguous. This CDR3 is built from 13 residues. V was shortened by 9 bases and J by 7 bases, with 16 bases between the two germline ends. Germline V gene sequence: CDR1 MDHEN, CDR2 SYDVKM. As DNA, the CDR3 is TGTGCCAGTATAGAGGGAGTAGGACAGCCCCAGCATTTT. It specifies CASIEGVGQPQHF. The full variable domain, completed using reference TRBV28 and TRBJ1-5, is DVKVTQSSRYLVKRTGEKVFLECVQDMDHENMFWYRQDPGLGLRLIYFSYDVKMKEKGDIPEGYSVSREKKERFSLILESASTNQTSMYLCASIEGVGQPQHFGDGTRLSIL.

The chain is built from TRBV28 and TRBJ1-3, with D possibly matching TRBD1 (5 bases). The CDR3 has 15 residues. Trimming removed 3 bases from V and 1 base from J, with 10 bases in between. CDR1 is MDHEN, CDR2 SYDVKM, per germline. In DNA form, the CDR3 reads TGTGCCAGCAGTTTTCCAGGGAAGTCTGGAAACACCATATATTTT. It yields the protein CASSFPGKSGNTIYF.

About this clone: The same CDR3 arises from other DNA sequences in this sample as well. The chain links TRBV6-5 to TRBJ1-2; unclear D gene. The CDR3 runs 11 residues. The germline CDR1 and CDR2 sequences are MNHEY and SVGAGI. V was clipped by 2 bases and J by 8 bases, with 6 bases between them. The chain's CDR3 is CASSYRGGYTF. Written as DNA, the CDR3 is TGTGCCAGCAGTTACCGGGGAGGCTACACCTTC.

The sample holds a few counts of this clone. The DNA of the CDR3 is TGTGCCAGCAGTGAAGCGGGGGGTAGCACAGATACGCAGTATTTT. It is translated as CASSEAGGSTDTQYF. The V gene is TRBV6-4, the J gene TRBJ2-3; TRBD2 matches at 9 bases. Unmatched junction bases numbered 1, after V lost 3 bases and J lost 0 bases. CDR1 and CDR2 from the germline V gene are MRHNA and SNTAGT. The CDR3 is 15 residues long.

The chain combines TRBV4-1 with TRBJ1-4; D call uncertain. In germline, CDR1 is MGHRA, CDR2 YSYEKL. Trimming removed 1 base from V and 0 bases from J, with 6 bases in between. The CDR3 has 15 amino acids. The CDR3 sequence is CASSQVWPTNEKLFF. CDR3 in DNA: TGCGCCAGCAGCCAAGTGTGGCCAACTAATGAAAAACTGTTTTTT.

This sequence joins TRBV29-1 and TRBJ2-1, with D possibly TRBD2 on 6 matching bases. Germline CDR1 SQVTM, CDR2 ANQGSEA. The CDR3 contains 11 residues. The V and J ends lost 6 bases and 9 bases respectively, with 12 bases between them. The CDR3 bases are TGCAGCGTCGGGGACTCGATTGAGCAGTTCTTC. Amino acids: CSVGDSIEQFF.

The chain links TRBV2 to TRBJ2-1; a possible D gene is TRBD1 (6 bases). CDR3 length: 14 residues. V gave up 7 bases and J gave up 6 bases, with 16 bases separating them. Germline-derived CDR1 and CDR2 are SNHLY and FYNNEI. CDR3 protein: CASNGQHGLNEQFF. DNA for the CDR3: TGTGCCAGCAACGGACAGCATGGGCTCAATGAGCAGTTCTTC.

Only a few counts were recorded for this clone. The gene calls are TRBV11-2 and TRBJ1-1; D is undetermined. This CDR3 contains 13 residues. The V and J ends lost 1 base and 6 bases respectively, with 9 bases between them. CDR1 is SGHAT, CDR2 FQNNGV, per germline. The CDR3: CASSLVADPEAFF. The CDR3 nucleotides are TGTGCCAGCAGCTTAGTAGCCGACCCTGAAGCTTTCTTT.

The J gene is TRBJ1-2, the V gene TRBV4-2; 8 nucleotides align to TRBD1. This CDR3 contains 17 residues. V was pared by 0 bases and J by 7 bases, with 13 bases of the junction left unmatched. Germline CDR1 is LGHNA and CDR2 is YNFKEQ. The CDR3 coding sequence is TGTGCCAGCAGCCAAGATCGGACCAGGGGGCTTTCAGGTGGCTACACCTTC. As protein: CASSQDRTRGLSGGYTF.

This chain joins TRBV4-3 and TRBJ2-1; 9 nucleotides align to TRBD1. The CDR3 extends over 17 amino acids. Trimming at V came to 1 base and at J to 3 bases, leaving 7 bases not matched to a gene. Germline CDR1 and CDR2: LGHNA and YSLEER. DNA of the CDR3: TGCGCCAGCAGCCAAGTCTCCCGGGACAGGGTCTACAATGAGCAGTTCTTC. The encoded protein is CASSQVSRDRVYNEQFF.

V and J are TRBV5-1 and TRBJ1-2; D is possibly TRBD1 (5 bases). CDR3 length: 15 amino acids. V was shortened by 4 bases and J by 3 bases, with 16 bases between the two germline ends. From germline, CDR1 is SGHRS and CDR2 YFSETQ. The CDR3 sequence: CASSPGGGADYGYTF. The CDR3 DNA is TGCGCCAGCAGCCCGGGGGGAGGGGCTGACTATGGCTACACCTTC.